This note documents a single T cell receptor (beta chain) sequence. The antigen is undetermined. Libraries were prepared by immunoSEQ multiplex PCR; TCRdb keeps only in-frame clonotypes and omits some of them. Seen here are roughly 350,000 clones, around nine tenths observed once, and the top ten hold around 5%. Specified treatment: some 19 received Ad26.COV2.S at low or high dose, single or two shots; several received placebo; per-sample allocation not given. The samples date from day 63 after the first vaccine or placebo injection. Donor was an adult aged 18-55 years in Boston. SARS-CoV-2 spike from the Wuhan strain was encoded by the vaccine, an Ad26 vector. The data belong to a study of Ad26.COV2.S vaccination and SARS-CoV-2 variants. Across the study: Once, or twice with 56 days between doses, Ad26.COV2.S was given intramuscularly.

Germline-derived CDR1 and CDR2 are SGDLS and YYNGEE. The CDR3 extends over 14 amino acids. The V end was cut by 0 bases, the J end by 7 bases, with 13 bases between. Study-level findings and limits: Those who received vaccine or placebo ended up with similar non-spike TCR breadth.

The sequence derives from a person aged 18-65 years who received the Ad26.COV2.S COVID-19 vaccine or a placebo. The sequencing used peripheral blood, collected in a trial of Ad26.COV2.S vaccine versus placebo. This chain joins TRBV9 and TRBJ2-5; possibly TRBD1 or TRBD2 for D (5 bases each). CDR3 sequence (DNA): TGTGCCAGCAGCGTAGCCGGGGCCGAAGGGACCCAGTACTTC. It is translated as CASSVAGAEGTQYF.